This T cell receptor (beta chain) was captured by sequencing in a study of CD8+ T cells in alopecia areata. The study's findings and limits: Scalp clonality, along with expanded CD8+ clones among the top 100, was significantly decreased by tofacitinib.

V was shortened by 4 bases and J by 4 bases, with 12 bases between the two germline ends. CDR1 and CDR2 (germline): SGDLS, YYNGEE. The CDR3 has 15 amino acids. As to treatment: oral pan-JAK inhibitor, 5-10 mg twice daily. It was from alopecia areata patients that lesional scalp punch biopsies and peripheral blood were collected. As regards this clone: What it binds is unknown.

Once RNA had been extracted, it was reverse transcribed into cDNA to act as the sequencing template. The assay was immunoSEQ multiplex PCR, and TCRdb's table has in-frame clones only and misses some. The sample lists about 120,000 clones; more than 40% were seen once. The sequence derives from a human donor with alopecia areata. V is TRBV9 and J is TRBJ2-6; D may correspond to TRBD1 or TRBD2 (6 bases each). The sequences come from CD4+ T cells sorted from blood, collected at week 4, from a patient treated with tofacitinib. The CDR3 region has the DNA TGTGCCAGCAGCCAACAGGGAGGCGGGGCCAACGTCCTGACTTTC. This translates into CASSQQGGGANVLTF.